The rows below give T cell receptor beta chains drawn from one sample of a study of blood T cell repertoires in COVID-19. TCRdb's copy holds only in-frame clones and misses some; the assay was immunoSEQ multiplex PCR. Of over 20,000 clones listed, 88% are singletons. Sequencing used peripheral blood. The receptors originated from a human donor in a cohort sampled during active COVID-19. The donor label of this sample is uncertain. The CDR3 runs from the conserved cysteine through the conserved F or W. The order of the fields is V gene, clone size, J gene, D gene, CDR3 DNA, CDR3 protein. A D gene is named only where the DNA matches it firmly. Clone size is shown for a subset of rows, as once, few, many or a class of expanded clone.

V gene: TRBV6-5; clone size: .; J gene: TRBJ2-7; D gene: TRBD1; CDR3 DNA: TGTGCCAGCAGTGACTCCGGGACAGGACGCTACGAGCAGTACTTC; CDR3 protein: CASSDSGTGRYEQYF
V gene: TRBV6-4; clone size: .; J gene: TRBJ1-1; D gene: .; CDR3 DNA: TGTGCCAGCAGTGCTACGGAGGGGCGGAACACTGAAGCTTTCTTT; CDR3 protein: CASSATEGRNTEAFF
V gene: TRBV7-2; clone size: .; J gene: TRBJ2-5; D gene: TRBD2; CDR3 DNA: TGTGCCAGCAGCTTACATGGGACTAGCCAAGAGACCCAGTACTTC; CDR3 protein: CASSLHGTSQETQYF
V gene: TRBV9; clone size: once; J gene: TRBJ2-2; D gene: .; CDR3 DNA: TGTGCCAGCAGCGCTCCGGGACTGGAACACACCGGGGAGCTGTTTTTT; CDR3 protein: CASSAPGLEHTGELFF
V gene: TRBV3-1/TRBV3-2; clone size: .; J gene: TRBJ2-1; D gene: TRBD2; CDR3 DNA: TGTGCCAGCAGCCACGGCGGGAGTAGAAGCAATGAGCAGTTCTTC; CDR3 protein: CASSHGGSRSNEQFF
V gene: TRBV9; clone size: .; J gene: TRBJ2-4; D gene: .; CDR3 DNA: TGTGCCAGCAGCGTAGAGTCCGGGTATGGCGACGCCAAAAACATTCAGTACTTC; CDR3 protein: CASSVESGYGDAKNIQYF
V gene: TRBV2; clone size: .; J gene: TRBJ2-7; D gene: TRBD1; CDR3 DNA: TGTGCCAGCAGTGAATATGGGACAGACTCCTACGAGCAGTACTTC; CDR3 protein: CASSEYGTDSYEQYF
V gene: TRBV11-2; clone size: .; J gene: TRBJ1-1; D gene: .; CDR3 DNA: TGTGCCAGCAGCCGCCAGGGGCCTACTGAAGCTTTCTTT; CDR3 protein: CASSRQGPTEAFF
V gene: TRBV12-3/TRBV12-4; clone size: .; J gene: TRBJ1-4; D gene: TRBD1; CDR3 DNA: TGTGCCAGCAGCGGGACAGTTTCGGAAAAACTGTTTTTT; CDR3 protein: CASSGTVSEKLFF
V gene: TRBV13; clone size: .; J gene: TRBJ2-1; D gene: .; CDR3 DNA: TGTGCCAGCAGCCCCGGACTAATCTACAATGAGCAGTTCTTC; CDR3 protein: CASSPGLIYNEQFF
V gene: TRBV10-3; clone size: .; J gene: TRBJ2-5; D gene: TRBD1; CDR3 DNA: TGTGCCATCAATCCGGGACAGGGAGGGGAAGAGACCCAGTACTTC; CDR3 protein: CAINPGQGGEETQYF
V gene: TRBV21-1; clone size: .; J gene: TRBJ2-7; D gene: .; CDR3 DNA: TGTGCCAGCAGCAACCGGGACAGCCCCTACGAGCAGTACTTC; CDR3 protein: CASSNRDSPYEQYF
V gene: TRBV6-5; clone size: .; J gene: TRBJ1-3; D gene: .; CDR3 DNA: TGTGCCAGCAGTTACCGGCAGGGTGGAAACACCATATATTTT; CDR3 protein: CASSYRQGGNTIYF
V gene: TRBV6-2/TRBV6-3; clone size: .; J gene: TRBJ2-6; D gene: TRBD1; CDR3 DNA: TGTGCCAGCAGTTACGACAGGGCTGGGGCCAACGTCCTGACTTTC; CDR3 protein: CASSYDRAGANVLTF
V gene: TRBV27; clone size: .; J gene: TRBJ2-5; D gene: .; CDR3 DNA: TGTGCCAGCAGTCCCTTTTCCACCGGGTACCAAGAGACCCAGTACTTC; CDR3 protein: CASSPFSTGYQETQYF
V gene: TRBV24-1; clone size: .; J gene: TRBJ2-3; D gene: TRBD1; CDR3 DNA: TGTGCCACCAGTGACCCGACCGGGACAGGGTGGGATACGCAGTATTTT; CDR3 protein: CATSDPTGTGWDTQYF
V gene: TRBV12-5; clone size: .; J gene: TRBJ2-5; D gene: TRBD2; CDR3 DNA: TGTGCTAGTGGGGCGGGACTAGCGGGAGTGGAGACCCAGTACTTC; CDR3 protein: CASGAGLAGVETQYF
V gene: TRBV7-2; clone size: .; J gene: TRBJ2-2; D gene: .; CDR3 DNA: TGTGCCAGCAGCCCGCAGGTTACAAGGACCGGGGAGCTGTTTTTT; CDR3 protein: CASSPQVTRTGELFF
V gene: TRBV6-5; clone size: .; J gene: TRBJ1-1; D gene: .; CDR3 DNA: TGTGCCAGCACCCTAACAGTGAACACTGAAGCTTTCTTT; CDR3 protein: CASTLTVNTEAFF
V gene: TRBV14; clone size: .; J gene: TRBJ1-6; D gene: TRBD1; CDR3 DNA: TGTGCCAGCAGCCAGACAGGGGGCACTTCACCCCTCCACTTT; CDR3 protein: CASSQTGGTSPLHF
V gene: TRBV2; clone size: .; J gene: TRBJ2-3; D gene: TRBD2; CDR3 DNA: TGTGCCAGCAGTGGAGGGACTAGCGGTTGGGCGGATACGCAGTATTTT; CDR3 protein: CASSGGTSGWADTQYF
V gene: TRBV19; clone size: .; J gene: TRBJ1-6; D gene: TRBD1; CDR3 DNA: TGTGCCAGTAGTATAGACGGGACAGGATCTTCACCCCTCCACTTT; CDR3 protein: CASSIDGTGSSPLHF
V gene: TRBV18; clone size: once; J gene: TRBJ2-1; D gene: TRBD2; CDR3 DNA: TGTGCCAGCTCGGGCGGGAGGTTGGGCTACAATGAGCAGTTCTTC; CDR3 protein: CASSGGRLGYNEQFF
V gene: TRBV25-1; clone size: .; J gene: TRBJ1-2; D gene: .; CDR3 DNA: TGTGCCAGCAGTGGTATAGGGCAGGGTAACTATGGCTACACCTTC; CDR3 protein: CASSGIGQGNYGYTF
V gene: TRBV28; clone size: .; J gene: TRBJ2-1; D gene: TRBD1; CDR3 DNA: TGTGCCAGCAGTCCGAACAGGGGGCAAGGGATCTTC; CDR3 protein: CASSPNRGQGIF
V gene: TRBV10-3; clone size: .; J gene: TRBJ1-6; D gene: .; CDR3 DNA: TGTGCCATCGGGGGGAGCGGACGACCCCTCCACTTT; CDR3 protein: CAIGGSGRPLHF
V gene: TRBV6-6; clone size: .; J gene: TRBJ1-5; D gene: .; CDR3 DNA: TGTGCCAGCAGCCCTCGATCGGGGCAGGGGTCGCCCCAGCATTTT; CDR3 protein: CASSPRSGQGSPQHF
V gene: TRBV30; clone size: .; J gene: TRBJ1-5; D gene: .; CDR3 DNA: TGTGCCTGGAGCGGGGGGGGAGATCAGCCCCAGCATTTT; CDR3 protein: CAWSGGGDQPQHF
V gene: TRBV6-5; clone size: .; J gene: TRBJ1-1; D gene: TRBD1; CDR3 DNA: TGTGCCAGCAGTACCTGGACAGGGATGAACACTGAAGCTTTCTTT; CDR3 protein: CASSTWTGMNTEAFF
V gene: TRBV28; clone size: .; J gene: TRBJ2-3; D gene: .; CDR3 DNA: TGTGCCAGCAGCCTCGGACCCGGGGGCACAGATACGCAGTATTTT; CDR3 protein: CASSLGPGGTDTQYF
V gene: TRBV9; clone size: .; J gene: TRBJ1-1; D gene: .; CDR3 DNA: TGTGCCAGCAGCGTAGAGGGGGACACTGAAGCTTTCTTT; CDR3 protein: CASSVEGDTEAFF